Below, 13 T cell receptor beta chains from the same sample are listed, as sequenced in a study of blood T cell repertoires in COVID-19 (dated by TCRdb to 2020 to 2021). Library preparation was by the immunoSEQ multiplex PCR assay. This is the immuneACCESS table as TCRdb keeps it, with only in-frame sequences that have V and J called. A part of the clones is gone; compared with another copy, unresolved V genes explain less than half, and the rest is unexplained. The sample contains roughly 240,000 clones, 85% to 90% of them found a single time. 0.87% of the sample goes to the ten largest clones. Sequenced material: PBMCs or T cells enriched from blood (not recorded which). Receptors originate from a man aged 45-60 years who had been exposed to COVID-19.

V and J are TRBV5-1 and TRBJ1-3; TRBD1 matches at 11 bases. Germline trimming cut 4 bases from V and 3 bases from J; bases unmatched to any gene: 9. CDR3 length equals 17 residues. Germline V gene data show CDR1 as SGHRS and CDR2 as YFSETQ. The CDR3 loop reads CASSPGQGATFGNTIYF. The CDR3, as DNA: TGCGCCAGCAGCCCCGGACAGGGGGCTACTTTTGGAAACACCATATATTTT.

The rearrangement joins TRBV19 to TRBJ2-1; the D is unclear. Germline lookup yields CDR1 LNHDA and CDR2 SQIVND (reference sequence). The CDR3 has 14 residues. Trimming removed 3 bases from V and 5 bases from J, with 11 bases in between. CDR3 bases: TGTGCCAGTAGTATCCAAGTCTCAGACAATGAGCAGTTCTTC. Translating gives CASSIQVSDNEQFF.

V is TRBV10-3 and J is TRBJ2-2; TRBD1 agrees at 9 bases. V was pared by 3 bases and J by 7 bases, with 18 bases of the junction left unmatched. The CDR3 is 19 amino acids. Germline lookup yields CDR1 ENHRY and CDR2 SYGVKD. The chain's CDR3 is CAISEYPLVTGGNVGELFF. The CDR3 DNA follows: TGTGCCATCAGTGAATATCCCTTGGTGACAGGGGGAAATGTCGGGGAGCTGTTTTTT.

The chain couples TRBV11-2 to TRBJ2-1; the D gene is possibly TRBD1 (7 bases). Trimming removed 1 base from V and 5 bases from J, with 18 bases in between. This CDR3 comprises 17 residues. The germline CDR1 and CDR2 sequences are SGHAT and FQNNGV. CDR3 sequence reads: CASSLVGRGAGHNEQFF. The CDR3 coding sequence is TGTGCCAGCAGCTTAGTTGGCAGGGGGGCTGGGCACAATGAGCAGTTCTTC.

This clone appeared a single time. The rearrangement joins TRBV7-9 to TRBJ1-3; D possibly corresponds to TRBD1 (6 bases). This CDR3 comprises 17 residues. The germline V and J ends were trimmed by 11 bases and 0 bases, with 23 bases remaining between them. Germline lookup yields CDR1 SEHNR and CDR2 FQNEAQ (reference sequence). The CDR3 loop is CAGGSGSDPFSGNTIYF. CDR3 nucleotide sequence: TGTGCCGGGGGCTCGGGATCGGACCCGTTCTCTGGAAACACCATATATTTT.

This clone was seen a handful of times. This chain connects TRBV30 to TRBJ1-5; 8 bases map to TRBD1. V shed 2 bases, J shed 6 bases, and the junction held 6 bases outside the gene matches. Germline V gene sequence: CDR1 GTSNPN, CDR2 SVGIG (reference sequence). The CDR3 is made up of 14 amino acids. CDR3 nucleotide sequence: TGTGCCTGGAGTACCCAGGGGGCCGGTCAGCCCCAGCATTTT. It yields the protein CAWSTQGAGQPQHF.

In this sample, this clone turned up once. This chain joins TRBV11-2 and TRBJ2-7; D uncertain. Trimming stripped 2 bases from V and 5 bases from J, with 7 bases between. This CDR3 has 12 amino acids. Germline V gene data show CDR1 as SGHAT and CDR2 as FQNNGV. CDR3 in amino acids: CASSLNLDEQYF. The CDR3 DNA is TGTGCCAGCAGCTTAAATCTCGACGAGCAGTACTTC.

The chain uses TRBV19 and TRBJ1-2, with a weak D call TRBD1 (6 bases). Germline V gene data show CDR1 as LNHDA and CDR2 as SQIVND (reference sequence). Deletions cut 9 bases from V and 4 bases from J, with 27 bases between. This CDR3 has 17 residues. The DNA of the CDR3 is TGTGCCAGCAATTCTCCCGCGGGGGCAGACTATAGCTATGGCTACACCTTC. Protein sequence: CASNSPAGADYSYGYTF. Filled out from reference TRBV19 and TRBJ1-2, the complete variable domain reads DGGITQSPKYLFRKEGQNVTLSCEQNLNHDAMYWYRQDPGQGLRLIYYSQIVNDFQKGDIAEGYSVSREKKESFPLTVTSAQKNPTAFYLCASNSPAGADYSYGYTFGSGTRLTVV.

The chain combines TRBV2 with TRBJ1-2; unclear D gene. CDR1 SNHLY and CDR2 FYNNEI come from the germline V gene. V was shortened by 6 bases and J by 2 bases, with 10 bases between the two germline ends. The CDR3 runs 13 residues. The CDR3 is CASSGRRNYGYTF. CDR3 nucleotide sequence: TGTGCCAGCAGCGGTCGAAGAAACTATGGCTACACCTTC. Using reference TRBV2 and TRBJ1-2 for the parts outside the CDR3, the full variable domain is EPEVTQTPSHQVTQMGQEVILRCVPISNHLYFYWYRQILGQKVEFLVSFYNNEISEKSEIFDDQFSVERPDGSNFTLKIRSTKLEDSAMYFCASSGRRNYGYTFGSGTRLTVV.

The chain recombines TRBV5-5 with TRBJ2-5, with D possibly being TRBD2 (5 bases). The germline CDR1 and CDR2 sequences are SGHKS and YYEKEE (reference sequence). CDR3 length: 14 amino acids. The V and J ends lost 0 bases and 4 bases respectively, with 10 bases between them. The chain's CDR3 is CASSLEPGGETQYF. The CDR3 DNA follows: TGTGCCAGCAGCTTGGAGCCAGGAGGAGAGACCCAGTACTTC.

The genes are TRBV27 and TRBJ2-1, with 11 bases that match TRBD2. J gave up 6 bases and V 5 bases, and 6 bases lay outside the gene matches. Germline CDR1 and CDR2: MNHEY and SMNVEV (reference sequence). The CDR3 contains 15 residues. The CDR3 here is CASSPGTSGSNEQFF. The CDR3 DNA follows: TGTGCCAGCAGTCCAGGGACTAGCGGTAGCAATGAGCAGTTCTTC.

This chain uses TRBV5-4 with TRBJ1-4, with no clear D. V lost 1 base and J 0 bases, leaving 7 bases between the germline ends. From germline, CDR1 is SGHNT and CDR2 YYREEE (reference sequence). CDR3 length: 15 residues. The CDR3 is CASSLSSATNEKLFF. The CDR3 DNA follows: TGTGCCAGCAGCTTGTCGAGTGCAACTAATGAAAAACTGTTTTTT.

This chain links TRBV28 with TRBJ1-4, with 11 positions matching TRBD1. Germline V lookup: CDR1 MDHEN, CDR2 SYDVKM. The CDR3 sequence is 15 residues long. V trimming: 10 bases; J trimming: 6 bases; junction bases outside the gene matches: 10. CDR3 DNA sequence: TGTGCCACCTCCCAGGGGGGACAGGGGGATGAAAAACTGTTTTTT. This sequence encodes CATSQGGQGDEKLFF.